This T cell receptor (beta chain) was obtained from a study of Tregs in tolerant kidney transplant recipients. The protocol was immunoSEQ multiplex PCR, while the TCRdb copy is restricted to in-frame clones and leaves out a portion. Of around 50,000 clones detected, around four fifths appear once; the ten largest clones hold more than 4%. The CDR3 is 14 residues long. Germline CDR1 and CDR2: LNHDA and SQIVND (reference sequence). The V segment lost 9 bases and the J segment 2 bases; nucleotides outside the gene matches: 6. This TCR derives from a human donor in good health. Sequencing was performed on CD4+ T cells from blood. The gene calls are TRBV19 and TRBJ2-2; 7 bases fit TRBD2. The CDR3 DNA sequence: TGTGCCAGCCGGGGGGTTCGAAACACCGGGGAGCTGTTTTTT. This gives the protein CASRGVRNTGELFF.